Here is one T cell receptor beta chain with its context. This clone was seen once. It has no known antigen specificity. One base away there is no much larger clone; base qualities are not given. Sequences MNHEY (CDR1) and SMNVEV (CDR2) are obtained from the germline V gene (reference sequence). CDR3 length: 14 amino acids, cysteine to phenylalanine. The only DNA kept is the CDR3, 42 bases in frame from the first base. V is reduced by 1 base and J by 8 bases, leaving a spacing of 14 bases between them. Interpreted using the paper, the time point label stands for: baseline before first vaccination. Vaccinee samples came from UK trials COV001 and COV002, including a single-blind randomized controlled phase 2/3 trial of AZD1222 (ChAdOx1 nCoV-19) in healthy adults. For TCRbeta chain sequencing, PBMC samples from trial participants were taken at day 0 and at day 28 after the second dose. This entry is derived from a study of T cell responses to AZD1222 COVID-19 vaccine (dated by TCRdb to 2020 to 2022). For context, the study as a whole: AZD1222 recipients with second doses at about 4 weeks or about 12 weeks were pooled, because spike-specific TCR depth and breadth did not differ between schedules. A total of over 230 trial participants underwent TCR sequencing, of whom nearly 210 had received two doses of AZD1222 and around 25 had received two doses of the MenACWY control vaccine. Trial participants were enrolled by age into subgroups of 18-55, 56-69 and 70-plus years, and around 150, 28 and 57 TCR-sequenced participants, respectively, were included in these subgroups. Broader findings and caveats from the paper: Most participants were white British and females outnumbered males, and the authors suggested that clonal diversity may have been underestimated. After two AZD1222 doses, spike-specific TCR breadth and depth were significantly higher than at day 0 and than in MenACWY recipients. Reportedly, close to half of the unique spike-specific TCRs recognized epitopes lying outside the regions that are mutated in the B.1.351 and B.1.1.7 variants. In the small 56-69-year group, the increase in depth fell short of significance, most likely because of low power. CD4 TCRs associated with the vaccine covered the entire spike protein, and the dominant responses were in regions 160-218 and 743-854. Because no day 14 peak-response samples were available, repertoires were characterized only after the peak T cell response. Conclusions about previously exposed vaccinees are limited because only five to seven AZD1222 recipients were SARS-CoV-2 seropositive at baseline.

The CDR3 regions of human TCRbeta chains were analyzed by immunosequencing. Concerning the study's data processing: TCRs in the repertoires were matched against a reference library of SARS-CoV-2-specific TCRs that had been generated with the MIRA antigen-specificity platform. Breadth was defined as the fraction of unique TCRs that were SARS-CoV-2-associated, and depth was defined as the fraction of total T cells that were SARS-CoV-2-associated. Using the MIRA data, each spike-specific TCR was assigned both to the spike region to which the TCR was reactive and to a CD4 or CD8 class. Log10-transformed breadth and depth values were compared by one-way ANOVA with Sidak's multiple comparisons tests. TCRdb took over this immuneACCESS table, retaining in-frame rearrangements with V and J assigned. Such tables are incomplete; in checked studies, under half of the missing clones stem from an unresolved V gene, and the remainder is unexplained. Clonal size and the V and J genes are those of that table, whereas D and trimming came from the DNA. The sample table lists around 140,000 clones, just under 95% of them with a count of one. In total, the top ten clones hold more than 4.5% of the sample.

The sample here was peripheral blood, taken on day 0 of AZD1222 vaccination. This sequence uses TRBV27 and TRBJ1-2, with no confidently assigned D gene. The receptor was isolated from an adult in good health. The encoded CDR3 is CASSLFPYKGGYTF. DNA sequence: TGTGCCAGCAGTTTATTTCCCTACAAGGGCGGCTACACCTTC.